One and the same sample provided the 25 T cell receptor beta chains below, sequenced in a study of Ad26.COV2.S vaccination and SARS-CoV-2 variants. This table comes from immunoSEQ multiplex PCR, and its TCRdb copy is limited to in-frame clones, with some not included. The data hold some 640,000 clones, with about 89% observed a single time. Treatment meaning: roughly 18 received Ad26.COV2.S at low or high dose, single or two shots; 5 received placebo; per-sample allocation not given. Sampling was done on day 63 after the first vaccine or placebo injection. The sample was peripheral blood, taken in a trial of Ad26.COV2.S vaccine versus placebo. These TCRs come from a person between 18 and 65 years old who received the Ad26.COV2.S COVID-19 vaccine or a placebo.

V and J are TRBV19 and TRBJ1-2, with D unclear. The germline V and J ends were trimmed by 6 bases and 4 bases, with 15 bases remaining between them. The CDR3 length is 14 residues. The germline V gene encodes CDR1 LNHDA and CDR2 SQIVND (reference sequence). The CDR3 region has the DNA TGTGCCAGTAGGATTACGTCAGAGGCCTATGGCTACACCTTC. The encoded protein is CASRITSEAYGYTF.

The chain employs TRBV30 and TRBJ1-3; D is ambiguous. CDR3 length equals 13 residues. Germline assignment: CDR1 GTSNPN and CDR2 SVGIG (reference sequence). V lost 2 bases to trimming and J lost 4 bases, with 9 bases between them. For the CDR3, the DNA is TGTGCCTGGAGTCTATCGGACGGAAACACCATATATTTT. Translated, it gives CAWSLSDGNTIYF.

This chain connects TRBV2 to TRBJ2-7; D possibly corresponds to TRBD2 (6 bases). V lost 4 bases to trimming and J lost 1 base, with 8 bases between them. Germline V lookup: CDR1 SNHLY, CDR2 FYNNEI. The CDR3 is 13 amino acids. The CDR3 DNA sequence: TGTGCCAGCAGTGTGGACTATTCCTACGAGCAGTACTTC. This sequence encodes CASSVDYSYEQYF.

The chain carries TRBV29-1 and TRBJ2-5, with D perhaps TRBD1 (5 bases). Germline values: CDR1 SQVTM, CDR2 ANQGSEA. The CDR3 sequence is 13 residues long. V shed 4 bases and J shed 3 bases, with 12 bases lying between them. The CDR3 DNA sequence: TGCAGCGTTGGCGGCAACAGGAAAGAGACCCAGTACTTC. Amino acid sequence: CSVGGNRKETQYF.

The chain links TRBV5-6 to TRBJ1-1; 10 bases are shared with TRBD1. The germline V gene has CDR1 SGHDT and CDR2 YYEEEE. Trimming removed 3 bases from V and 1 base from J; junction bases left unmatched: 6. The CDR3 spans 16 residues. For the CDR3, the DNA is TGTGCCAGCAGCTCTCTCCGGGACAGGGGGAACACTGAAGCTTTCTTT. Its translation: CASSSLRDRGNTEAFF. Variable domain in full (rest from reference TRBV5-6 and TRBJ1-1): DAGVTQSPTHLIKTRGQQVTLRCSPKSGHDTVSWYQQALGQGPQFIFQYYEEEERQRGNFPDRFSGHQFPNYSSELNVNALLLGDSALYLCASSSLRDRGNTEAFFGQGTRLTVV.

The chain links TRBV7-2 to TRBJ2-7; D remains ambiguous. Per germline, CDR1 SGHTA and CDR2 FQGNSA. Trimming cost V 2 bases and J 4 bases, with 15 bases left between them. This CDR3 region has 15 residues. CDR3 sequence: CASSLPGVPSYEQYF. CDR3 bases: TGTGCCAGCAGCTTACCGGGCGTCCCATCATACGAGCAGTACTTC.

V usage is TRBV18 and J usage is TRBJ1-4; D may be TRBD1 (5 bases). Per the germline V gene, CDR1 is KGHSH and CDR2 is LQKENI. V shed 4 bases and J shed 7 bases, with 10 bases lying between them. The CDR3 sequence is 13 residues long. The DNA for the CDR3 is TGTGCCAGCTCACAACCGGGACTTGAAAAACTGTTTTTT. It codes for CASSQPGLEKLFF.

The V and J genes are TRBV18 and TRBJ1-5; D is unresolved. Germline V gene lookup returns CDR1 KGHSH and CDR2 LQKENI. V was clipped by 3 bases and J by 4 bases, with 10 bases between them. This CDR3 comprises 14 residues. As DNA, the CDR3 is TGTGCCAGCTCACCTAGTCAGGAAAATCAGCCCCAGCATTTT. Its protein product is CASSPSQENQPQHF.

J is TRBJ1-6 and V is TRBV18, with D hard to call. The CDR3 covers 14 residues. V lost 4 bases to trimming and J lost 6 bases, with 10 bases between them. The germline gives CDR1 KGHSH, CDR2 LQKENI. DNA for the CDR3: TGTGCCAGCTCACTAAAGGACCTTAATTCACCCCTCCACTTT. Its protein product is CASSLKDLNSPLHF.

To note about this clone: The same CDR3 can be traced to other DNA sequences in this sample. V and J are TRBV3-1 (or the pseudogene TRBV3-2) and TRBJ2-1, with TRBD1 matching over 9 bases. The length of the CDR3 is 15 residues. The V gene end was trimmed by 2 bases and the J gene end by 7 bases; junction bases not matched to a gene: 6. Germline CDR1 is LGHDT and CDR2 is YNNKEL (reference sequence). CDR3 region: CASSQLTGGMNEQFF. CDR3 nucleotide sequence: TGTGCCAGCAGCCAACTTACAGGGGGCATGAATGAGCAGTTCTTC.

The chain couples TRBV29-1 to TRBJ1-1; D remains ambiguous. Trimming stripped 6 bases from V and 0 bases from J, with 11 bases between. Per germline, CDR1 SQVTM and CDR2 ANQGSEA. The CDR3 contains 13 residues. Here the CDR3 reads CSVKALMNTEAFF. The CDR3 DNA is TGCAGCGTAAAGGCCCTCATGAACACTGAAGCTTTCTTT.

V and J are TRBV7-3 and TRBJ2-1; weak D call: TRBD1 (6 bases). This CDR3 comprises 14 residues. Per germline, CDR1 SGHTA and CDR2 FQGTGA. V dropped 5 bases and J dropped 7 bases, with 15 bases sitting between them. In nucleotides, the CDR3 is TGTGCCAGCAGCCCACGATCACAGGGAAATGAGCAGTTCTTC. Translation: CASSPRSQGNEQFF. The full variable domain, completed using reference TRBV7-3 and TRBJ2-1, is GAGVSQTPSNKVTEKGKYVELRCDPISGHTALYWYRQSLGQGPEFLIYFQGTGAADDSGLPNDRFFAVRPEGSVSTLKIQRTERGDSAVYLCASSPRSQGNEQFFGPGTRLTVL.

This rearrangement joins TRBV30 to TRBJ2-7, with 10 positions matching TRBD2. CDR3 length equals 17 residues. The junction had 14 bases not matched to a gene; V was cut back by 0 bases and J by 6 bases. The V gene's germline CDR1 is GTSNPN and CDR2 SVGIG (reference sequence). The CDR3 loop reads CAWSVQRTSGIPLEQYF. CDR3 sequence (DNA): TGTGCCTGGAGTGTACAACGGACTAGCGGAATACCCCTCGAGCAGTACTTC.

This clone was observed a handful of times. The J gene is TRBJ2-7, the V gene TRBV5-4; D is possibly TRBD2 (6 bases). Trimming removed 3 bases at V and 2 bases at J, with 18 bases between. The CDR3 is 16 residues long. Germline V gene data show CDR1 as SGHNT and CDR2 as YYREEE (reference sequence). CDR3 protein: CASSSGAGTGAYEQYF. The CDR3 nucleotides read TGTGCCAGCAGCTCCGGAGCCGGGACGGGGGCCTACGAGCAGTACTTC.

CDR3 nucleotides: TGTGCCAGCAGTGTCGGGACTCCCAGCTCCTACAATGAGCAGTTCTTC. Encoded protein: CASSVGTPSSYNEQFF. The chain joins TRBV6-1 to TRBJ2-1, with D possibly TRBD2 on 6 matching bases. CDR3 length: 16 amino acids. Germline V gives CDR1 MNHNS, CDR2 SASEGT. Deletions cut 4 bases from V and 0 bases from J, with 13 bases between.

The chain carries TRBV29-1 and TRBJ2-5, with D uncertain. CDR3 size: 10 residues. Trimming pared 5 bases from V and 5 bases from J, leaving 6 bases between. CDR1 and CDR2 (germline): SQVTM, ANQGSEA. The CDR3 DNA follows: TGCAGCGTTTTAAGTGAGACCCAGTACTTC. Translating gives CSVLSETQYF.

V and J are TRBV5-4 and TRBJ2-5; no definite D call. The CDR3 spans 14 residues. V lost 0 bases and J 1 base, leaving 7 bases between the germline ends. Germline CDR1 and CDR2: SGHNT and YYREEE (reference sequence). CDR3: CASSLDRPQETQYF. The CDR3 region has the DNA TGTGCCAGCAGCTTGGACAGACCCCAAGAGACCCAGTACTTC.

This clone was detected only a few times. This chain connects TRBV5-5 to TRBJ1-1; TRBD1 matches 11 bases. The germline gives CDR1 SGHKS, CDR2 YYEKEE (reference sequence). V trimming: 4 bases; J trimming: 4 bases; junction bases outside the gene matches: 9. The length of the CDR3 is 16 residues. CDR3 sequence (DNA): TGTGCCAGCAGCCCGAGGGACAGGGGGACGAGCACTGAAGCTTTCTTT. Amino acids: CASSPRDRGTSTEAFF.

The rearrangement joins TRBV11-2 to TRBJ2-3; D ambiguous. This CDR3 comprises 14 residues. From germline, CDR1 is SGHAT and CDR2 FQNNGV. Trimming took 4 bases from V and 4 from J, leaving 12 bases between them. The CDR3 sequence is CASSSWTAADTQYF. The CDR3 DNA sequence: TGTGCCAGCAGCTCTTGGACGGCCGCAGATACGCAGTATTTT.

V gene TRBV6-1 combines with J gene TRBJ2-4, with TRBD2 matching 12 bases. The V gene end was trimmed by 3 bases and the J gene end by 8 bases; junction bases not matched to a gene: 8. This CDR3 comprises 16 residues. The germline V gene has CDR1 MNHNS and CDR2 SASEGT. The CDR3 nucleotides read TGTGCCAGCAGTGACCGGACTAGCGGGGCGGGGGACATTCAGTACTTC. This translates into CASSDRTSGAGDIQYF.

The chain combines TRBV24-1 with TRBJ2-1; 10 bases map to TRBD1. V gave up 4 bases and J gave up 5 bases; unmatched junction bases: 7. The germline V gene encodes CDR1 KGHDR and CDR2 SFDVKD. CDR3 length: 16 residues. CDR3 loop: CATSERQGATNNEQFF. In DNA, the CDR3 is TGTGCCACCAGTGAGCGACAGGGGGCTACAAACAATGAGCAGTTCTTC.

V and J are TRBV30 and TRBJ2-4, with D tentatively TRBD2 (7 bases). CDR3 length equals 15 residues. V shed 0 bases and J shed 8 bases, with 17 bases lying between them. Germline CDR1 reads GTSNPN; CDR2 reads SVGIG (reference sequence). CDR3 in DNA: TGTGCCTGGAGTGTACGGTTAGGGGGGAGGGACATTCAGTACTTC. This encodes CAWSVRLGGRDIQYF. The whole variable domain, filled in from reference TRBV30 and TRBJ2-4, reads SQTIHQWPATLVQPVGSPLSLECTVEGTSNPNLYWYRQAAGRGLQLLFYSVGIGQISSEVPQNLSASRPQDRQFILSSKKLLLSDSGFYLCAWSVRLGGRDIQYFGAGTRLSVL.

The chain uses TRBV7-9 and TRBJ1-5; D call uncertain. The V end lost 5 bases, the J end lost 0 bases, and 11 bases lay between the germline ends. Per germline, CDR1 SEHNR and CDR2 FQNEAQ (reference sequence). The CDR3 loop spans 15 amino acids. The CDR3 nucleotides read TGTGCCAGCAGCCCAGACGGGATTAGCAATCAGCCCCAGCATTTT. Translation: CASSPDGISNQPQHF.

Comments on this clone: Germline and junction disagree at one end, which may indicate a read error. The V call is TRBV3-1 (or the pseudogene TRBV3-2), the J call TRBJ2-7; 9 bases align to TRBD1. Germline assignment: CDR1 LGHDT and CDR2 YNNKEL (reference sequence). The CDR3 extends over 13 amino acids. In DNA, the CDR3 is TGTGCCAGCAGCTACCGGGACAGGGCCACCCTAGACTTC. Translated: CASSYRDRATLDF.

J is TRBJ2-2 and V is TRBV5-4; possible D gene TRBD1, 5 bases. The CDR3 sequence is 14 residues long. The germline V and J ends were trimmed by 3 bases and 7 bases, with 13 bases remaining between them. In germline, CDR1 is SGHNT, CDR2 YYREEE (reference sequence). CDR3 residues: CASSSGQGGGELFF. The CDR3 DNA reads as TGTGCCAGCAGCTCCGGGCAGGGCGGCGGGGAGCTGTTTTTT.